These 24 T cell receptor beta chains were sequenced from one sample in a study of blood T cells in healthy people across ages. It was with a sample-barcoded 5' primer and a J-beta primer mix that a second PCR of about 6 to 12 cycles was run. MiXCR, applied by TCRdb to the 5' RACE reads, yields one record per CDR3 protein. There are more than 650,000 distinct CDR3 sequences in the sample; approximately 24% occur only once, and approximately 2.9% lies in the top ten. This sample was shared with a second study, whose subject was T cells of mothers and their children.

The specimen was blood. These receptors all stem from a boy younger than 18 in good health.

The V and J genes are TRBV10-3 and TRBJ2-5; 9 bases agree with TRBD2. The CDR3 runs to 16 residues. Germline CDR1 and CDR2: ENHRY and SYGVKD. V was clipped by 6 bases and J by 5 bases; unmatched bases: 13. The CDR3 protein is CAISLIRTSDRETQYF. CDR3 bases: TGTGCCATCAGCCTAATCAGGACTAGCGACCGGGAGACCCAGTACTTC.

This clonotype was seen more than once but under ten times. The chain couples TRBV7-9 to TRBJ1-2; D is unresolved. Deletions cut 7 bases from V and 3 bases from J, with 9 bases between. This CDR3 region has 12 residues. CDR1 is SEHNR and CDR2 is FQNEAQ in the germline V gene (reference sequence). CDR3: CASTPADYGYTF. For the CDR3, the DNA is TGTGCCAGCACCCCAGCGGACTATGGCTACACCTTC.

This rearrangement joins TRBV5-1 to TRBJ1-1, with a possible D match to TRBD1 (6 bases). The V gene lost 0 bases and the J gene lost 6 bases, with 12 bases spanning the gap. Germline V gives CDR1 SGHRS, CDR2 YFSETQ. This CDR3 has 14 amino acids. CDR3 sequence reads: CASSLEGGGAEAFF. CDR3 DNA: TGCGCCAGCAGCTTGGAAGGGGGAGGGGCTGAAGCTTTCTTT.

There are a few counts of this clonotype. This chain joins TRBV6-2 or TRBV6-3 and TRBJ1-2; D is unclear. CDR1 and CDR2 from the germline V gene are MNHEY and SVGEGT. There are 15 residues in the CDR3. Trimming took off 6 bases at V and 2 bases at J, with 16 bases between the two ends. CDR3 residues: CASSPGSFPNYGYTF. DNA of the CDR3: TGTGCCAGCAGCCCCGGGTCATTCCCCAACTATGGCTACACCTTC.

In its sample, this clonotype was seen a few times. The chain has TRBV6-6 and TRBJ2-7; 9 bases agree with TRBD2. J was trimmed by 0 bases and V by 2 bases; bases with no gene match: 5. Germline CDR1 MNHNY, CDR2 SVGAGI (reference sequence). The CDR3 is 16 amino acids. The CDR3 loop is CASSYRRLAASYEQYF. As DNA, the CDR3 is TGTGCCAGCAGTTACCGTAGACTAGCGGCCTCCTACGAGCAGTACTTC.

Of note for this clonotype: A read error is likely, as this CDR3 ends without the conserved phenylalanine or tryptophan. This sequence joins TRBV5-1 and TRBJ2-7; no firm D call. CDR1 is SGHRS and CDR2 is YFSETQ in the germline V gene. V was clipped by 4 bases and J by 2 bases, with 4 bases between them. The CDR3 sequence is 11 residues long. The CDR3 region has the DNA TGCGCCAGCAGCCCCCCCTACGAGCAGTACGCC. Translating it yields CASSPPYEQYA.

A few counts support this clonotype. V usage is TRBV29-1 and J usage is TRBJ2-4; D might be TRBD2 (5 bases). The V and J ends lost 0 bases and 8 bases respectively, with 11 bases between them. The CDR3 contains 13 residues. Germline lookup yields CDR1 SQVTM and CDR2 ANQGSEA. CDR3 in amino acids: CSVEDYGVHIQYF. As DNA, the CDR3 is TGCAGCGTTGAAGATTACGGGGTGCACATTCAGTACTTC.

The V gene is TRBV25-1, the J gene TRBJ2-5; 8 bases align to TRBD1. Matching the DNA end better, TRBJ2-7 makes the J call doubtful. The CDR3 sequence is 15 residues long. CDR1 is MGHDK, CDR2 SYGVNS, per germline. CDR3 coding DNA: TGTGCCAGCAGTGCGACAGGGGTTCAGGGCTACGAGCAGTACTTC. Its translation: CASSATGVQGYEQYF.

The rearrangement uses TRBV12-3 or TRBV12-4 and TRBJ1-3; D is ambiguous. This CDR3 has 13 amino acids. V lost 3 bases and J lost 10, with 13 bases in between. CDR3 in amino acids: CASSLDPRSTIYF. The CDR3, as DNA: TGTGCCAGCAGTTTGGACCCGCGGTCAACCATATATTTT.

The chain couples TRBV20-1 to TRBJ1-1; the match to TRBD1 covers 9 bases. This CDR3 comprises 15 residues. CDR1 DFQATT and CDR2 SNEGSKA come from the germline V gene (reference sequence). The J segment lost 1 base and the V segment lost 1 base, leaving 4 bases of the junction unmatched. For the CDR3, the DNA is TGCAGTGCTAGAGGGGACAGGGCGGGGAACACTGAAGCTTTCTTT. Its protein is CSARGDRAGNTEAFF.

This clonotype was detected only once. CDR3 in amino acids: CASSFALRGEQFF. The CDR3 nucleotides are TGTGCCAGCAGCTTCGCCCTCCGGGGAGAGCAGTTCTTC. The chain links TRBV7-9 to TRBJ2-1; perhaps TRBD2 as D (5 bases). Germline CDR1 is SEHNR and CDR2 is FQNEAQ (reference sequence). The CDR3 consists of 13 residues. V shed 3 bases and J shed 10 bases, with 13 bases lying between them.

The rearrangement links TRBV30 to TRBJ2-3; D ambiguous. V lost 0 bases and J lost 3, with 7 bases in between. The CDR3 is made up of 13 amino acids. Per germline, CDR1 GTSNPN and CDR2 SVGIG (reference sequence). Here the CDR3 DNA reads TGTGCCTGGAGTGTACAGAATACAGATACGCAGTATTTT. It codes for CAWSVQNTDTQYF.

This clonotype turned up a few times. V is TRBV7-9 and J is TRBJ1-2, with 8 bases fitting TRBD1. Germline trimming cut 2 bases from V and 3 bases from J; bases unmatched to any gene: 8. The CDR3 runs to 16 residues. The germline V gene has CDR1 SEHNR and CDR2 FQNEAQ (reference sequence). CDR3 in amino acids: CASSLPPSTGDYGYTF. The CDR3, as DNA: TGTGCCAGCAGCTTACCTCCTTCGACAGGGGACTATGGCTACACCTTC.

The table lists this clonotype with a few counts. Compared with germline, one end of the junction differs, possibly owing to a read error. The V and J genes are TRBV5-1 and TRBJ2-5; TRBD2 agrees at 10 bases. Germline-derived CDR1 and CDR2 are SGHRS and YFSETQ. CDR3 length equals 17 residues. This CDR3 is CASSLGPSGGGAETQCF. For the CDR3, the DNA is TGCGCCAGCAGCTTGGGGCCCAGCGGGGGGGGAGCAGAGACCCAGTGCTTC.

The table lists this clonotype with many counts. The chain combines TRBV20-1 with TRBJ2-5, with 13 bases that match TRBD2. The CDR3 is made up of 15 amino acids. CDR1 DFQATT and CDR2 SNEGSKA come from the germline V gene (reference sequence). Trimming removed 1 base from V and 7 bases from J; junction bases left unmatched: 6. Here the CDR3 DNA reads TGCAGTGCTAGAGTCATGACTAGCGGGGGGACGACCCAGTACTTC. It is translated as CSARVMTSGGTTQYF.

V usage is TRBV20-1 and J usage is TRBJ2-7, with TRBD1 as a possible D gene (5 bases). Trimming removed 5 bases at V and 1 base at J, with 12 bases between. Germline loops: CDR1 DFQATT, CDR2 SNEGSKA (reference sequence). The CDR3 totals 13 residues. The CDR3 DNA is TGCAGTGCTCCTGGGGCGGTATCCTACGAGCAGTACTTC. It yields the protein CSAPGAVSYEQYF.

This clonotype was found many times. The CDR3, as DNA: TGCAGTGCTGCCCCCCTGACAGGGTCGGAGTGGGCCCAGTACTTC. Protein sequence: CSAAPLTGSEWAQYF. This chain links TRBV20-1 with TRBJ2-5, with 7 positions matching TRBD1. CDR1 and CDR2 from the germline V gene are DFQATT and SNEGSKA (reference sequence). Germline trimming cut 5 bases from V and 9 bases from J; bases unmatched to any gene: 18. The CDR3 is 15 residues long.

In DNA form, the CDR3 reads TGTGCCAGCAGCCAGACGTATTACGGAGAGACCCAGTACTTC. Amino acid sequence: CASSQTYYGETQYF. The chain employs TRBV6-6 and TRBJ2-5; the D is unclear. This CDR3 is built from 14 residues. V lost 6 bases, J lost 4 bases, and 15 bases lay in between. Germline assignment: CDR1 MNHNY and CDR2 SVGAGI (reference sequence).

The chain is built from TRBV5-1 and TRBJ2-1; 11 positions match TRBD1. From germline, CDR1 is SGHRS and CDR2 YFSETQ. V was clipped by 0 bases and J by 6 bases; unmatched bases: 8. This CDR3 comprises 17 residues. The CDR3 bases are TGCGCCAGCAGCTTGGTCCCCGGGACAGGGGGGGCCAATGAGCAGTTCTTC. Its protein product is CASSLVPGTGGANEQFF. Based on the CDR3 plus reference TRBV5-1 and TRBJ2-1, the full variable domain is KAGVTQTPRYLIKTRGQQVTLSCSPISGHRSVSWYQQTPGQGLQFLFEYFSETQRNKGNFPGRFSGRQFSNSRSEMNVSTLELGDSALYLCASSLVPGTGGANEQFFGPGTRLTVL.

V is TRBV24-1 and J is TRBJ2-7, with 9 bases lining up with TRBD1. Trimming took 3 bases from V and 5 from J; bases not matched to a gene: 4. The CDR3 covers 14 residues. Germline V gene lookup returns CDR1 KGHDR and CDR2 SFDVKD. CDR3 region: CATSDTGQGDEQYF. DNA for the CDR3: TGTGCCACCAGTGATACGGGACAGGGTGACGAGCAGTACTTC.

The V gene is TRBV3-1, the J gene TRBJ2-5; D not certain. Deletions cut 0 bases from V and 0 bases from J, with 8 bases between. Germline CDR1 LGHDT, CDR2 YNNKEL (reference sequence). The CDR3 spans 15 residues. The CDR3 sequence is CASSQEAAYQETQYF. CDR3 in DNA: TGTGCCAGCAGCCAAGAGGCCGCCTACCAAGAGACCCAGTACTTC.

This chain uses TRBV28 with TRBJ1-5, with unresolved D. Trimming pared 4 bases from V and 9 bases from J, leaving 13 bases between. Germline V gene lookup returns CDR1 MDHEN and CDR2 SYDVKM. CDR3 length equals 13 residues. DNA of the CDR3: TGTGCCAGCAGTTCTGCACTCAGGAGGCCCCAGCATTTT. Protein product: CASSSALRRPQHF.

This clonotype was detected only a few times. The chain is built from TRBV28 and TRBJ2-5, with D unresolved. The assigned J gene may be wrong: the sequence end matches TRBJ2-1 better. The CDR3 runs to 12 residues. Germline V gives CDR1 MDHEN, CDR2 SYDVKM. CDR3 nucleotide sequence: TGTGCCAGCAGTTTATTGGCCAGGGAGCAGTTCTTC. It encodes CASSLLAREQFF.

The genes are TRBV12-3 or TRBV12-4 and TRBJ2-1, with 9 bases aligning to TRBD2. Germline trimming cut 6 bases from V and 4 bases from J; bases unmatched to any gene: 7. This CDR3 is built from 15 residues. The CDR3 reads CASRAFAGGYNEQFF. DNA of the CDR3: TGTGCCAGCAGAGCGTTTGCGGGGGGGTACAATGAGCAGTTCTTC.